The 8 T cell receptor beta chains below were found in one sample sequenced in a study of OX40 agonist ivuxolimab in advanced cancers. Assay: immunoSEQ multiplex PCR; the TCRdb copy retains only in-frame clones and omits some. The repertoire consists of roughly 15,000 clones, with roughly 77% occurring once and the leading ten covering 13% to 15%. The source material was CD4+ or CD8+ T cells sorted from blood, sampled in a trial of the OX40 agonist ivuxolimab. These receptors were collected from an adult with an advanced solid tumor such as melanoma, head and neck, liver or kidney cancer.

V is TRBV27 and J is TRBJ1-2; D might be TRBD1 (5 bases). This CDR3 contains 13 residues. Trimming left V 3 bases short and J 5 bases short, with 10 bases between. CDR1 and CDR2 (germline): MNHEY, SMNVEV (reference sequence). The CDR3 protein is CASSLGPGYGYTF. The CDR3 nucleotides are TGTGCCAGCAGTTTGGGGCCAGGGTATGGCTACACCTTC.

The chain links TRBV15 to TRBJ2-7, with 7 bases lining up with TRBD1. The germline V gene encodes CDR1 LNHNV and CDR2 YYDKDF (reference sequence). V was pared by 5 bases and J by 5 bases, with 6 bases of the junction left unmatched. The CDR3 runs to 13 residues. The CDR3 DNA reads TGTGCCACCAGCGGCCTACAGGGGAACGAGCAGTACTTC. Translated, it gives CATSGLQGNEQYF.

Comment on this clone: A junction end diverges from the germline sequence, so it may reflect a read error. V is TRBV5-1 and J is TRBJ1-4; no clear D gene. CDR1 and CDR2 from the germline V gene are SGHRS and YFSETQ. CDR3 size: 14 residues. CDR3 sequence: CASSLRTEGEKLFF. CDR3 in DNA: TGTGCCAGCAGCTTGCGGACGGAGGGTGAAAAACTGTTTTTT.

J is TRBJ2-2 and V is TRBV6-1, with 9 bases identical to TRBD2. The CDR3 runs 18 residues. Trimming removed 2 bases from V and 5 bases from J; junction bases left unmatched: 12. Germline CDR1 is MNHNS and CDR2 is SASEGT. CDR3 nucleotide sequence: TGTGCCAGCAGTGAACTGGCTGGCGGGGGGGCCGAAACCGGGGAGCTGTTTTTT. This codes for CASSELAGGGAETGELFF.

This clone was seen once. J is TRBJ2-5 and V is TRBV28; 8 positions agree with TRBD1. TRBJ2-7 matches the DNA end more closely, so the J call is doubtful. CDR1 is MDHEN, CDR2 SYDVKM, per germline. The CDR3 spans 13 residues. In DNA, the CDR3 is TGTGCCAGCAGTTTGTTACAGGGGGTCGAGCAGTACTTC. Translated, it gives CASSLLQGVEQYF.

This chain links TRBV10-2 with TRBJ2-1; 12 bases agree with TRBD2. V lost 3 bases and J lost 3; bases outside the gene matches: 9. Germline CDR1 is WSHSY and CDR2 is SAAADI. The CDR3 covers 18 residues. The CDR3 nucleotides read TGCGCCAGCAGTGACATCGAGGCTAGCGGGAGGGACTACAATGAGCAGTTCTTC. This translates into CASSDIEASGRDYNEQFF.

The J gene is TRBJ2-3, the V gene TRBV14, with 10 bases fitting TRBD2. The CDR3 is 15 residues long. Looked up from germline, CDR1 is SGHDN and CDR2 is FVKESK. With 4 bases clipped from V and 4 bases from J, the junction kept 5 bases outside the gene matches. The CDR3 region has the DNA TGTGCCAGCAGCCGGACTAGCGGACCCTCAGATACGCAGTATTTT. Its protein is CASSRTSGPSDTQYF.

The CDR3 reads CASSERGGLADLAKNIQYF. Here the CDR3 DNA reads TGTGCCAGCAGTGAGAGGGGGGGACTAGCGGATCTAGCCAAAAACATTCAGTACTTC. This sequence joins TRBV6-1 and TRBJ2-4; TRBD2 matches at 11 bases. The CDR3 extends over 19 amino acids. The germline gives CDR1 MNHNS, CDR2 SASEGT. After removal of 3 bases from V and 0 bases from J, the junction contained 10 bases not matched to a gene.